This passage covers 30 T cell receptor beta chains from one sample sequenced in a study of blood T cell repertoires in COVID-19. The repertoire was sequenced with immunoSEQ multiplex PCR; TCRdb's copy has only in-frame clones and lacks some. In the table there are around 320,000 clones, just under 90% of which are singletons. Sample: PBMCs or T cells enriched from blood (not recorded which). Receptor source: a woman aged 45-65 years who had been exposed to COVID-19.

CDR3 nucleotide sequence: TGTGCCAGCAGCTCTCTCGGGTACTCCTACAATGAGCAGTTCTTC. Translated: CASSSLGYSYNEQFF. J is TRBJ2-1 and V is TRBV5-8, with no clear D. V shed 3 bases and J shed 0 bases, with 10 bases lying between them. CDR1 and CDR2 from the germline V gene are SGHTS and YDEGEE. CDR3 size: 15 residues. The whole variable domain, filled in from reference TRBV5-8 and TRBJ2-1, reads EAGVTQSPTHLIKTRGQQATLRCSPISGHTSVYWYQQALGLGLQFLLWYDEGEERNRGNFPPRFSGRQFPNYSSELNVNALELEDSALYLCASSSLGYSYNEQFFGPGTRLTVL.

The rearrangement links TRBV5-1 to TRBJ2-5; tentatively, D is TRBD1 (5 bases). V shed 1 base and J shed 5 bases, with 12 bases lying between them. CDR1 is SGHRS and CDR2 is YFSETQ in the germline V gene. The CDR3 has 14 residues. The CDR3 DNA sequence: TGCGCCAGCAGCTTGAGGCCAGGGCAGGAGACCCAGTACTTC. Its translation: CASSLRPGQETQYF.

The chain links TRBV28 to TRBJ2-7; a weak D match, TRBD1 (6 bases). Trimming shortened V by 5 bases and J by 6 bases, and 14 bases separated the two germline ends. CDR3 length: 13 residues. Germline CDR1 and CDR2: MDHEN and SYDVKM. The CDR3 DNA is TGTGCCAGCAGTCGGACAGCCCTGGGCGAGCAGTACTTC. The encoded protein is CASSRTALGEQYF.

The J gene is TRBJ1-1, the V gene TRBV27; 7 bases are shared with TRBD1. Germline CDR1 MNHEY, CDR2 SMNVEV (reference sequence). Trimming took 4 bases from V and 4 from J; bases not matched to a gene: 9. The CDR3 length is 15 residues. CDR3 residues: CASSSAGGEGTEAFF. As DNA, the CDR3 is TGTGCCAGCAGTTCCGCAGGGGGAGAGGGCACTGAAGCTTTCTTT.

This chain uses TRBV9 with TRBJ2-1, with 9 positions matching TRBD2. The CDR3 has 15 amino acids. The germline gives CDR1 SGDLS, CDR2 YYNGEE. The ends lost 3 bases at V and 4 bases at J; junction bases unmatched: 5. The CDR3 loop reads CASSAGTSLYNEQFF. The CDR3 nucleotides are TGTGCCAGCAGCGCCGGGACTAGCCTTTACAATGAGCAGTTCTTC.

This sequence joins TRBV13 and TRBJ2-2; D perhaps matches TRBD2 (5 bases). The germline CDR1 and CDR2 sequences are PRHDT and FYEKMQ (reference sequence). The V end was cut by 3 bases, the J end by 3 bases, with 20 bases between. This CDR3 is 18 amino acids long. CDR3: CASSFSSGGGYYTGELFF. The CDR3 nucleotides read TGTGCCAGCAGCTTCTCTAGTGGTGGAGGCTACTACACCGGGGAGCTGTTTTTT.

CDR3 region: CASSLAVRGGYTGELFF. Here the CDR3 DNA reads TGTGCCAGCAGCTTAGCTGTGCGGGGGGGGTACACCGGGGAGCTGTTTTTT. V is TRBV7-8 and J is TRBJ2-2; 9 bases align to TRBD2. Germline V gives CDR1 SGHVS, CDR2 FQNEAQ. This CDR3 spans 17 amino acids. With 0 bases clipped from V and 3 bases from J, the junction kept 5 bases outside the gene matches.

The V gene is TRBV5-1, the J gene TRBJ2-7, with 8 bases matching TRBD1. V lost 7 bases and J lost 3; bases outside the gene matches: 9. Per germline, CDR1 SGHRS and CDR2 YFSETQ. The CDR3 has 14 amino acids. In nucleotides, the CDR3 is TGCGCCAGCGGCCAGCAGGGGGCTCTCTACGAGCAGTACTTC. It yields the protein CASGQQGALYEQYF.

The V and J genes are TRBV2 and TRBJ1-1, with 7 bases lining up with TRBD1. This CDR3 has 12 residues. The V segment lost 6 bases and the J segment 7 bases; nucleotides outside the gene matches: 5. CDR1 is SNHLY, CDR2 FYNNEI, per germline. The CDR3: CASRSDRVEAFF. CDR3 sequence (DNA): TGTGCCAGCAGGTCTGACAGGGTTGAAGCTTTCTTT. Full variable domain (remainder filled in from reference TRBV2 and TRBJ1-1): EPEVTQTPSHQVTQMGQEVILRCVPISNHLYFYWYRQILGQKVEFLVSFYNNEISEKSEIFDDQFSVERPDGSNFTLKIRSTKLEDSAMYFCASRSDRVEAFFGQGTRLTVV.

This chain connects TRBV6-5 to TRBJ2-1, with 9 bases identical to TRBD2. The J segment lost 4 bases and the V segment lost 5 bases, leaving 6 bases of the junction unmatched. Germline CDR1 MNHEY, CDR2 SVGAGI. The CDR3 has 15 amino acids. In DNA form, the CDR3 reads TGTGCCAGCAGTATGAACAGCGGGGGGTACAATGAGCAGTTCTTC. It translates to CASSMNSGGYNEQFF.

The chain has TRBV5-1 and TRBJ2-3; 7 bases fit TRBD1. Per germline, CDR1 SGHRS and CDR2 YFSETQ. The ends lost 1 base at V and 0 bases at J; junction bases unmatched: 2. The CDR3 contains 15 residues. The CDR3 coding sequence is TGCGCCAGCAGCTTGACAGGGGCTAGCACAGATACGCAGTATTTT. This translates into CASSLTGASTDTQYF.

This chain connects TRBV19 to TRBJ1-3, with D possibly TRBD1 on 6 matching bases. The CDR3 covers 14 residues. V was clipped by 5 bases and J by 2 bases, with 10 bases between them. In germline, CDR1 is LNHDA, CDR2 SQIVND (reference sequence). CDR3 nucleotide sequence: TGTGCCAGTAGTGTCAGGGGAGCTGGAAACACCATATATTTT. Its protein is CASSVRGAGNTIYF. Looking up the rest from reference TRBV19 and TRBJ1-3 gives the full variable domain: DGGITQSPKYLFRKEGQNVTLSCEQNLNHDAMYWYRQDPGQGLRLIYYSQIVNDFQKGDIAEGYSVSREKKESFPLTVTSAQKNPTAFYLCASSVRGAGNTIYFGEGSWLTVV.

CDR3 region: CASKGLGGTDTQYF. DNA of the CDR3: TGTGCCAGTAAAGGGCTCGGGGGCACAGATACGCAGTATTTT. The V gene is TRBV19, the J gene TRBJ2-3; D is perhaps TRBD2 (5 bases). Deletions cut 7 bases from V and 1 base from J, with 12 bases between. The V gene's germline CDR1 is LNHDA and CDR2 SQIVND (reference sequence). The length of the CDR3 is 14 residues.

With respect to this clone: A junction boundary mismatches the germline segment, possibly from a read error. Here the CDR3 DNA reads TGCAGTACTAGTAAAACAGGGGCAGAGACCCAGTACTTC. Its protein product is CSTSKTGAETQYF. The chain is built from TRBV20-1 and TRBJ2-5, with 7 bases identical to TRBD1. Germline V gene sequence: CDR1 DFQATT, CDR2 SNEGSKA (reference sequence). The CDR3 totals 13 residues.

The rearrangement links TRBV27 to TRBJ2-6; 7 nucleotides line up with TRBD2. V lost 1 base and J lost 0; bases outside the gene matches: 3. The CDR3 runs to 17 residues. The germline CDR1 and CDR2 sequences are MNHEY and SMNVEV (reference sequence). CDR3 residues: CASSLWGGGSGANVLTF. As DNA, the CDR3 is TGTGCCAGCAGTTTATGGGGGGGTGGCTCTGGGGCCAACGTCCTGACTTTC. Looking up the rest from reference TRBV27 and TRBJ2-6 gives the full variable domain: EAQVTQNPRYLITVTGKKLTVTCSQNMNHEYMSWYRQDPGLGLRQIYYSMNVEVTDKGDVPEGYKVSRKEKRNFPLILESPSPNQTSLYFCASSLWGGGSGANVLTFGAGSRLTVL.

This clone was found once. CDR3 bases: TGTGCCAGCAGCCCTTTCGGGGGCGGGGAGCTGTTTTTT. It yields the protein CASSPFGGGELFF. This chain connects TRBV5-4 to TRBJ2-2, with D possibly matching TRBD2 (6 bases). The ends were cut back, 4 bases at V and 7 bases at J, with 11 bases in the middle. From germline, CDR1 is SGHNT and CDR2 YYREEE (reference sequence). The CDR3 has 13 amino acids.

V and J are TRBV10-3 and TRBJ1-3; 7 nucleotides align to TRBD1. The CDR3 loop spans 15 amino acids. Germline V gene lookup returns CDR1 ENHRY and CDR2 SYGVKD. Germline trimming cut 5 bases from V and 0 bases from J; bases unmatched to any gene: 4. The CDR3 here is CAISRDSISGNTIYF. The CDR3 DNA is TGTGCCATCAGTCGGGACAGCATCTCTGGAAACACCATATATTTT.

The gene calls are TRBV7-9 and TRBJ1-5; no definite D call. The length of the CDR3 is 9 residues. Per germline, CDR1 SEHNR and CDR2 FQNEAQ (reference sequence). V was clipped by 10 bases and J by 9 bases, with 7 bases between them. The CDR3 sequence is CATSRPQHF. The DNA for the CDR3 is TGTGCCACCTCCCGGCCCCAGCATTTT.

This clone occurred once. V usage is TRBV6-5 and J usage is TRBJ2-3, with 7 bases aligning to TRBD1. The V gene end was trimmed by 6 bases and the J gene end by 6 bases; junction bases not matched to a gene: 12. Germline CDR1 is MNHEY and CDR2 is SVGAGI. The CDR3 sequence is 15 residues long. The CDR3: CASRADRVRFDTQYF. CDR3 sequence (DNA): TGTGCCAGCAGAGCCGACAGGGTACGATTCGATACGCAGTATTTT.

Details on this clone: Compared with germline, one end of the junction differs, possibly owing to a read error. The V gene is TRBV7-7, the J gene TRBJ2-3, with D possibly matching TRBD2 (6 bases). Germline assignment: CDR1 SSHAT and CDR2 FNYEAQ (reference sequence). CDR3 length: 16 amino acids. CDR3 loop: CASSLFDGGGTDTQYF. For the CDR3, the DNA is TGTGCTAGCAGCCTGTTCGACGGAGGGGGCACAGATACGCAGTATTTT.

CDR3 sequence: CASSLAGAGGRAGELFF. The CDR3 DNA reads as TGTGCCAGCAGCTTGGCCGGGGCAGGGGGAAGGGCCGGGGAGCTGTTTTTT. V usage is TRBV5-4 and J usage is TRBJ2-2, with 7 bases identical to TRBD1. The CDR3 is made up of 17 amino acids. The V segment lost 0 bases and the J segment 6 bases; nucleotides outside the gene matches: 11. Germline-derived CDR1 and CDR2 are SGHNT and YYREEE (reference sequence).

This chain links TRBV7-9 with TRBJ2-2, with D maybe TRBD1 (6 bases). The CDR3 is 15 amino acids. Germline V CDR1 and CDR2: SEHNR, FQNEAQ (reference sequence). Trimming left V 5 bases short and J 4 bases short, with 14 bases between. The CDR3 DNA is TGTGCCAGCAGCAAACGAGGGGGAAGCACCGGGGAGCTGTTTTTT. Translation: CASSKRGGSTGELFF.

The sample holds one count of this clone. The chain combines TRBV11-2 with TRBJ2-1; D is perhaps TRBD2 (7 bases). The germline gives CDR1 SGHAT, CDR2 FQNNGV. This CDR3 has 12 amino acids. The V and J ends lost 5 bases and 8 bases respectively, with 10 bases between them. CDR3 residues: CASSGGAYEQFF. The CDR3 nucleotides read TGTGCCAGCAGCGGGGGGGCCTATGAGCAGTTCTTC.

The rearrangement links TRBV18 to TRBJ1-1; possibly TRBD1 for D (5 bases). Germline V CDR1 and CDR2: KGHSH, LQKENI. The CDR3 has 14 residues. Trimming took off 3 bases at V and 2 bases at J, with 10 bases between the two ends. The CDR3 bases are TGTGCCAGCTCACCTCAGGGACTAAACACTGAAGCTTTCTTT. Protein sequence: CASSPQGLNTEAFF.

The gene calls are TRBV4-1 and TRBJ1-5, with D unclear. With 0 bases removed from V and 4 bases from J, the gap between germline ends came to 4 bases. The CDR3 length is 13 residues. The germline gives CDR1 MGHRA, CDR2 YSYEKL. The CDR3 sequence is CASSQESNQPQHF. The CDR3 coding sequence is TGCGCCAGCAGCCAAGAGTCTAATCAGCCCCAGCATTTT.

Only a few counts were recorded for this clone. The rearrangement uses TRBV30 and TRBJ1-2; 12 positions match TRBD1. CDR3 length: 14 residues. The V and J ends lost 4 bases and 7 bases, in that order; junction bases with no gene match: 7. The V gene's germline CDR1 is GTSNPN and CDR2 SVGIG (reference sequence). CDR3 nucleotide sequence: TGTGCCTGGATCCCCCAGGGACAGGGGGCTGGCTACACCTTC. It codes for CAWIPQGQGAGYTF.

The V and J genes are TRBV6-5 and TRBJ2-1; TRBD2 might be the D (6 bases). V shed 0 bases and J shed 7 bases, with 16 bases lying between them. Looked up from germline, CDR1 is MNHEY and CDR2 is SVGAGI. The CDR3 extends over 16 amino acids. The CDR3 sequence is CASSYSAGSFGNEQFF. CDR3 nucleotides: TGTGCCAGCAGTTACTCCGCGGGGAGTTTTGGAAATGAGCAGTTCTTC.

This rearrangement joins TRBV30 to TRBJ1-4, with D perhaps matching TRBD1 (6 bases). Looked up from germline, CDR1 is GTSNPN and CDR2 is SVGIG (reference sequence). The CDR3 loop spans 15 amino acids. V was trimmed by 3 bases and J by 5 bases, leaving 16 bases between them. As DNA, the CDR3 is TGTGCCTGGAGCCTCGGGGGGGGCGGGAATGAAAAACTGTTTTTT. Encoded protein: CAWSLGGGGNEKLFF.

This sequence joins TRBV30 and TRBJ1-1; 10 bases match TRBD1. CDR3 length: 15 residues. The V gene's germline CDR1 is GTSNPN and CDR2 SVGIG (reference sequence). V shed 5 bases and J 3 bases; nucleotides not matched to a gene: 9. CDR3 nucleotides: TGTGCCTGGTCCGGGACAGGGGCTAAGGACACTGAAGCTTTCTTT. Amino acids: CAWSGTGAKDTEAFF. Full variable domain (outside the CDR3, taken from reference TRBV30 and TRBJ1-1): SQTIHQWPATLVQPVGSPLSLECTVEGTSNPNLYWYRQAAGRGLQLLFYSVGIGQISSEVPQNLSASRPQDRQFILSSKKLLLSDSGFYLCAWSGTGAKDTEAFFGQGTRLTVV.

The chain carries TRBV11-2 and TRBJ1-6, with 12 nucleotides matching TRBD1. V lost 5 bases and J lost 10; bases outside the gene matches: 6. Germline CDR1 reads SGHAT; CDR2 reads FQNNGV. CDR3 size: 15 residues. DNA for the CDR3: TGTGCCAGCAGCGGGACAGGGGGCGCGTTATCACCCCTCCACTTT. Amino acids: CASSGTGGALSPLHF.